These 21 T cell receptor beta chains were sequenced from one sample in a study of T-cell reconstitution after alpha-beta-depleted transplantation in children (dated by TCRdb to 2016 to 2018). To prepare the library, PCR was applied. TCRdb names Illumina HiSeq 2500 as the instrument used. To normalize quantification of the TCRbeta repertoire, the TCR libraries were built with molecular barcoding that relied on unique molecular identifiers. TCRdb's own reprocessing of the public reads used fastp at Q25 and MiXCR and kept productive beta chains. Rows are unified per CDR3 protein, each entry keeping the most common DNA and genes. The sample contains more than 550,000 distinct CDR3 sequences, roughly 10% of them found a single time. The ten largest account for approximately 4.1% of the sample. This specimen was PBMCs from the stem cell graft donor, taken from the stem cell graft. The source of these receptors is a human donor who donated a stem cell graft to a child with acute myeloid leukemia.

This chain connects TRBV20-1 to TRBJ2-7; D is ambiguous. Between the trimmed V and J ends, which lost 3 bases and 1 base, there was a span of 13 bases. Germline V gene sequence: CDR1 DFQATT, CDR2 SNEGSKA (reference sequence). The CDR3 runs to 14 residues. The CDR3 loop is CSASFSHGSYEQYF. CDR3 sequence (DNA): TGCAGTGCTAGTTTCAGTCACGGGTCCTACGAGCAGTACTTC.

This clonotype was seen a handful of times. The rearrangement uses TRBV7-2 and TRBJ2-7, with D tentatively TRBD2 (6 bases). This CDR3 region has 17 residues. Trimming stripped 4 bases from V and 2 bases from J, with 21 bases between. CDR1 is SGHTA, CDR2 FQGNSA, per germline. CDR3 protein: CASSSQTRSALPYEQYF. CDR3 DNA: TGTGCCAGCAGCTCACAGACTAGGAGCGCGCTACCCTACGAGCAGTACTTC.

The sample holds a few counts of this clonotype. V gene TRBV12-3 or TRBV12-4 combines with J gene TRBJ2-6; TRBD2 matches 10 bases. The CDR3 sequence is 18 residues long. After removal of 2 bases from V and 3 bases from J, the junction contained 7 bases not matched to a gene. In DNA, the CDR3 is TGTGCCAGCAGTTTATTTCTAGCGGGAGTAGGTGGGGCCAACGTCCTGACTTTC. As protein: CASSLFLAGVGGANVLTF.

The genes are TRBV3-1 and TRBJ1-6, with D possibly matching TRBD1 (5 bases). The CDR3 is made up of 16 amino acids. Deletions cut 4 bases from V and 4 bases from J, with 14 bases between. The germline V gene encodes CDR1 LGHDT and CDR2 YNNKEL (reference sequence). In DNA, the CDR3 is TGTGCCAGCAGCCCAGAAGGGGCGAGGTATAATTCACCCCTCCACTTT. It is translated as CASSPEGARYNSPLHF.

This clonotype was detected ten times or more. V is TRBV5-6 and J is TRBJ2-1; D is perhaps TRBD1 or TRBD2 (5 bases each). The germline V and J ends were trimmed by 4 bases and 2 bases, with 16 bases remaining between them. CDR3 length: 16 residues. The germline CDR1 and CDR2 sequences are SGHDT and YYEEEE. The CDR3 coding sequence is TGTGCCAGCAGCCAGCCCGGGGCACCTCCCTACAATGAGCAGTTCTTC. This sequence encodes CASSQPGAPPYNEQFF.

This clonotype was detected a few times. The J gene is TRBJ2-1, the V gene TRBV20-1; a weak D match, TRBD2 (5 bases). V lost 0 bases to trimming and J lost 0 bases, with 9 bases between them. There are 15 residues in the CDR3. From germline, CDR1 is DFQATT and CDR2 SNEGSKA (reference sequence). As DNA, the CDR3 is TGCAGTGCTAGAGATATCAGCGGCTCCTACAATGAGCAGTTCTTC. It is translated as CSARDISGSYNEQFF.

The CDR3 DNA follows: TGTGCCATCAGTGAGTCGACAGAATACAATGAGCAGTTCTTC. Protein: CAISESTEYNEQFF. The chain combines TRBV10-3 with TRBJ2-1; D is perhaps TRBD1 (5 bases). Germline CDR1 ENHRY, CDR2 SYGVKD. The CDR3 sequence is 14 residues long. Trimming removed 0 bases at V and 4 bases at J, with 7 bases between.

The V gene is TRBV6-2 or TRBV6-3, the J gene TRBJ2-7; 7 bases fit TRBD1. This CDR3 spans 14 amino acids. The V gene end was trimmed by 7 bases and the J gene end by 4 bases; junction bases not matched to a gene: 10. Germline CDR1 and CDR2: MNHEY and SVGEGT. Here the CDR3 DNA reads TGTGCCAGCACGAGGGACAGAGCGACATACGAGCAGTACTTC. Translating it yields CASTRDRATYEQYF.

The genes are TRBV20-1 and TRBJ1-3; D remains unclear. CDR1 is DFQATT, CDR2 SNEGSKA, per germline (reference sequence). The CDR3 contains 15 residues. V lost 3 bases to trimming and J lost 0 bases, with 12 bases between them. CDR3 sequence reads: CSASRSPNSGNTIYF. CDR3 in DNA: TGCAGTGCTAGCCGGTCCCCAAACTCTGGAAACACCATATATTTT.

This clonotype occurred many times. J is TRBJ2-7 and V is TRBV20-1; no clear D gene. CDR1 and CDR2 from the germline V gene are DFQATT and SNEGSKA (reference sequence). The CDR3 runs 14 residues. The germline V and J ends were trimmed by 2 bases and 2 bases, with 13 bases remaining between them. This CDR3 reads CSARSSNWPYEQYF. CDR3 coding DNA: TGCAGTGCTAGATCATCGAACTGGCCCTACGAGCAGTACTTC.

This clonotype was seen more than once but under ten times. V gene TRBV6-1 combines with J gene TRBJ2-5; a possible D gene is TRBD2 (6 bases). Trimming cost V 6 bases and J 2 bases, with 13 bases left between them. Germline CDR1 and CDR2: MNHNS and SASEGT. CDR3 size: 14 residues. CDR3 bases: TGTGCCAGCAGCGGCCTAGCGCTACAAGAGACCCAGTACTTC. This gives the protein CASSGLALQETQYF.

This clonotype was seen only a few times. The CDR3 coding sequence is TGTGCCAGCAGCGTCTCCATTAGCGGGAGGGAGACCCAGTACTTC. Translation: CASSVSISGRETQYF. The chain links TRBV9 to TRBJ2-5; 10 bases match TRBD2. Germline V gene data show CDR1 as SGDLS and CDR2 as YYNGEE. The CDR3 is made up of 15 amino acids. The J segment lost 5 bases and the V segment lost 2 bases, leaving 6 bases of the junction unmatched.

This clonotype was detected a few times. The V gene is TRBV20-1, the J gene TRBJ2-5; tentatively, D is TRBD2 (5 bases). Germline lookup yields CDR1 DFQATT and CDR2 SNEGSKA (reference sequence). The germline V and J ends were trimmed by 6 bases and 5 bases, with 10 bases remaining between them. This CDR3 contains 11 residues. Here the CDR3 reads CSAEERETQYF. For the CDR3, the DNA is TGCAGTGCGGAGGAGAGGGAGACCCAGTACTTC.

This clonotype has just a few counts. The rearrangement links TRBV5-1 to TRBJ2-3; D is unresolved. The CDR3 extends over 14 amino acids. Looked up from germline, CDR1 is SGHRS and CDR2 is YFSETQ. Trimming removed 0 bases at V and 3 bases at J, with 8 bases between. Here the CDR3 reads CASSLGLRTDTQYF. The CDR3 DNA sequence: TGCGCCAGCAGCTTGGGGCTGAGGACAGATACGCAGTATTTT.

This clonotype was detected only a few times. The rearrangement links TRBV6-2 or TRBV6-3 to TRBJ2-1; TRBD2 matches 13 bases. CDR1 and CDR2 from the germline V gene are MNHEY and SVGEGT. This CDR3 is 18 amino acids long. J was trimmed by 0 bases and V by 5 bases; bases with no gene match: 7. This chain's CDR3 is CASSAGTSGTRSYNEQFF. The CDR3 DNA is TGTGCCAGCAGTGCCGGGACTAGCGGGACGCGCTCCTACAATGAGCAGTTCTTC.

The chain combines TRBV12-3 or TRBV12-4 with TRBJ1-1, with a tentative D call TRBD1 (6 bases). CDR3 length: 13 residues. V was shortened by 7 bases and J by 3 bases, with 12 bases between the two germline ends. Here the CDR3 DNA reads TGTGCCAGCACCGCGACAGGTCACACTGAAGCTTTCTTT. Translating it yields CASTATGHTEAFF.

The rearrangement uses TRBV5-6 and TRBJ2-7; a weak D match, TRBD1 (5 bases). Germline loops: CDR1 SGHDT, CDR2 YYEEEE. V lost 3 bases to trimming and J lost 3 bases, with 7 bases between them. This CDR3 has 12 amino acids. This CDR3 is CASSYDSYEQYF. The CDR3 DNA is TGTGCCAGCAGCTATGACAGCTACGAGCAGTACTTC.

The sample holds many counts of this clonotype. The chain couples TRBV12-3 or TRBV12-4 to TRBJ2-3; 8 bases match TRBD1. This CDR3 contains 15 residues. The V gene end was trimmed by 8 bases and the J gene end by 2 bases; junction bases not matched to a gene: 9. The CDR3 loop is CASRRTGPNTDTQYF. CDR3 bases: TGTGCCAGCCGGCGGACAGGGCCGAACACAGATACGCAGTATTTT.

This clonotype was observed a few times. J is TRBJ2-5 and V is TRBV7-2; D is tentatively TRBD1 or TRBD2 (6 bases each). V lost 3 bases and J lost 7, with 24 bases in between. From germline, CDR1 is SGHTA and CDR2 FQGNSA. The CDR3 is 17 residues long. The CDR3, as DNA: TGTGCCAGCAGCTTGGGGTCCGGGGGCCTGATACAGGGGACCCAGTACTTC. Encoded protein: CASSLGSGGLIQGTQYF.

In its sample, this clonotype was seen a few times. The V and J genes are TRBV20-1 and TRBJ2-3; no clear D. Germline V gene lookup returns CDR1 DFQATT and CDR2 SNEGSKA (reference sequence). The CDR3 is made up of 13 amino acids. The V and J ends lost 3 bases and 1 base respectively, with 8 bases between them. This CDR3 reads CSASFQGTDTQYF. Here the CDR3 DNA reads TGCAGTGCTAGTTTTCAGGGCACAGATACGCAGTATTTT.

This clonotype was seen repeatedly, ten times or more. The chain is built from TRBV15 and TRBJ2-7; 8 bases map to TRBD2. V lost 0 bases, J lost 5 bases, and 15 bases stayed unmatched. CDR1 is LNHNV, CDR2 YYDKDF, per germline (reference sequence). This CDR3 is 18 amino acids long. CDR3 sequence reads: CATSRDRPGRVLKNEQYF. CDR3 nucleotide sequence: TGTGCCACCAGCAGAGATAGGCCCGGGAGGGTTTTGAAGAACGAGCAGTACTTC.